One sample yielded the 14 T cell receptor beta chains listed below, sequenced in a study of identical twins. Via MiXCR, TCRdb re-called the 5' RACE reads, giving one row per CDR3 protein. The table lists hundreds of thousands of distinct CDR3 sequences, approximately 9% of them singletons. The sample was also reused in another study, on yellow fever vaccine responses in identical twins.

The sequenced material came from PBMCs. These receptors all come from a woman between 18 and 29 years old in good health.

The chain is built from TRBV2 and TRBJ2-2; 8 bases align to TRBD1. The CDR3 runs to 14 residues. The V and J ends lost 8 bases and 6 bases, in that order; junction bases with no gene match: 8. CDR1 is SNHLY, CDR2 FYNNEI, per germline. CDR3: CASAKSGQAGELFF. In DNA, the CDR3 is TGTGCCAGCGCTAAATCGGGACAGGCCGGGGAGCTGTTTTTT.

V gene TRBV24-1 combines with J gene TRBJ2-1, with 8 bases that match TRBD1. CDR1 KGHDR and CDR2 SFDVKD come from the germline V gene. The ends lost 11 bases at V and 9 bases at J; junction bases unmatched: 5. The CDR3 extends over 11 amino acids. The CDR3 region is CASGQGSEQFF. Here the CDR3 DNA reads TGTGCCAGCGGACAGGGTAGTGAGCAGTTCTTC.

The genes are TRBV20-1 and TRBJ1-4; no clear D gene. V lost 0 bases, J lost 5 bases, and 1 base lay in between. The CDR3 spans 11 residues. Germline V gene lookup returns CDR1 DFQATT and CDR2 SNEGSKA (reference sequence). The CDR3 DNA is TGCAGTGCTAGAGAAAATGAAAAACTGTTTTTT. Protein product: CSARENEKLFF.

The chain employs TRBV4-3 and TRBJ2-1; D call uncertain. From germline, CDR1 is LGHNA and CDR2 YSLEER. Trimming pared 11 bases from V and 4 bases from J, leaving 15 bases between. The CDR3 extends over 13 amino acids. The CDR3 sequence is CASLLWIYNEQFF. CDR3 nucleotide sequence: TGCGCCTCCCTTCTGTGGATATACAATGAGCAGTTCTTC.

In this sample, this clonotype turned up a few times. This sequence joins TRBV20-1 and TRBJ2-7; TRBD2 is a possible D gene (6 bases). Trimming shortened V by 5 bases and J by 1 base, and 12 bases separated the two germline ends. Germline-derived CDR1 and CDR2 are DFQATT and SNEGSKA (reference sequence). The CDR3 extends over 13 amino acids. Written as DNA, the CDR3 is TGCAGTGCTGTTTCAGGGAGGTCCTACGAGCAGTACTTC. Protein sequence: CSAVSGRSYEQYF.

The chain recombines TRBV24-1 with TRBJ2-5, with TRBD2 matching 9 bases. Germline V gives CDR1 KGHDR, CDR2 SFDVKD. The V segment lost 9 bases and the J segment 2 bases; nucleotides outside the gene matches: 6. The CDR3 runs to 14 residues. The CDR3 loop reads CATAGGGTQETQYF. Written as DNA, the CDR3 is TGTGCCACCGCGGGAGGGGGTACGCAAGAGACCCAGTACTTC.

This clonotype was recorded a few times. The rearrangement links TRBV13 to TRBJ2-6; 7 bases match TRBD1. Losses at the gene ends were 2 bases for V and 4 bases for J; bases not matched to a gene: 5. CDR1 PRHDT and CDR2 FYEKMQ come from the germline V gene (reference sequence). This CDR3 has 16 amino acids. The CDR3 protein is CASSLTRGPGANVLTF. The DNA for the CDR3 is TGTGCCAGCAGCTTAACGAGGGGGCCCGGGGCCAACGTCCTGACTTTC.

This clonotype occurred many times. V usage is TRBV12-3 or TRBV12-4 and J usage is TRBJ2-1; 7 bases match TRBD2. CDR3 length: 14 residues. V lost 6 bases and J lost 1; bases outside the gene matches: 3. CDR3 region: CASSLGGSYNEQFF. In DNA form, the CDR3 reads TGTGCCAGCAGCTTGGGGGGGTCCTACAATGAGCAGTTCTTC.

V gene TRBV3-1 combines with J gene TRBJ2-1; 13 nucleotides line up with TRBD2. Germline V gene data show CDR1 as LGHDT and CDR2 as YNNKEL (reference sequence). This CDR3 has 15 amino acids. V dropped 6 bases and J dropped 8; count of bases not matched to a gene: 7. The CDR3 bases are TGTGCCAGCAGGCGGACTAGCGGGGGTGTTCATGAGCAGTTCTTC. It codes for CASRRTSGGVHEQFF.

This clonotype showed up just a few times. The CDR3 coding sequence is TGTGCCAGCAGCTTATTCGGGGGCGGAACAGATACGCAGTATTTT. It translates to CASSLFGGGTDTQYF. J is TRBJ2-3 and V is TRBV7-2; D tentatively fits TRBD1 or TRBD2 (6 bases each). V dropped 2 bases and J dropped 3 bases, with 12 bases sitting between them. CDR1 and CDR2 from the germline V gene are SGHTA and FQGNSA. This CDR3 comprises 15 residues.

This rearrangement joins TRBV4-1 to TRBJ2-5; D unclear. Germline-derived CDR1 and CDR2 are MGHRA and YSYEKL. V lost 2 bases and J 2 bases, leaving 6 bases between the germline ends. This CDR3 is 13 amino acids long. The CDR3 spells CASSQSPQETQYF. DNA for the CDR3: TGCGCCAGCAGCCAAAGCCCACAAGAGACCCAGTACTTC.

In DNA form, the CDR3 reads TGTGCCAGCTCACCATGGTCAGACAAGCCTGAGCAGTTCTTC. Translating it yields CASSPWSDKPEQFF. The chain couples TRBV18 to TRBJ2-1, with no clear D. CDR1 is KGHSH, CDR2 LQKENI, per germline. The V gene lost 2 bases and the J gene lost 9 bases, with 14 bases spanning the gap. This CDR3 has 14 residues.

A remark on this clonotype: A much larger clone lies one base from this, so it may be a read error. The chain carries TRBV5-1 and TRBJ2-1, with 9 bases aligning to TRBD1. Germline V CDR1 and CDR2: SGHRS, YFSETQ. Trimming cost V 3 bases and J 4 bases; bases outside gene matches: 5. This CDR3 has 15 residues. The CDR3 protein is CASSSVGQGYNEQFF. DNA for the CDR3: TGCGCCAGCAGCTCCGTCGGACAGGGGTACAATGAGCAGTTCTTC.

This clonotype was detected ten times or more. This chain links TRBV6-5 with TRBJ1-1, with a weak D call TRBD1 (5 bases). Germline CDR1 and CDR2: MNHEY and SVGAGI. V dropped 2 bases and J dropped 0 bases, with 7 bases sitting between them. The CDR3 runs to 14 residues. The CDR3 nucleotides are TGTGCCAGCAGTTACGGGACTTTGAACACTGAAGCTTTCTTT. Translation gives CASSYGTLNTEAFF.